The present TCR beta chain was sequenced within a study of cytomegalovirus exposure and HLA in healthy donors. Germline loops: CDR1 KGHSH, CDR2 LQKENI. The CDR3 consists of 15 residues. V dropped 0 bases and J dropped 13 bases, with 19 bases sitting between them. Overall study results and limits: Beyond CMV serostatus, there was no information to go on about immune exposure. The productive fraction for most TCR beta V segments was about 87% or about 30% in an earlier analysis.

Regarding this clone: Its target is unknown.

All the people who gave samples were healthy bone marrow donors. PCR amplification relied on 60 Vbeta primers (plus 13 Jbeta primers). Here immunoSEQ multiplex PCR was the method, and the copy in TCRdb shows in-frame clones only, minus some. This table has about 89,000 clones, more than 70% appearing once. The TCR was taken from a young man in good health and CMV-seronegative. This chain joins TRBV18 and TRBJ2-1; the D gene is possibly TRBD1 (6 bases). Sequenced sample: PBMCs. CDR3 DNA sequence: TGTGCCAGCTCACCACCAGGGTGGGGGCCGCCGGTACAGTTCTTC. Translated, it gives CASSPPGWGPPVQFF.